The entry below describes one T cell receptor (beta chain). Its target is unknown. Time point here: sample taken at primary tumor resection. Researchers sequenced whole RNA taken from tumor, nontumor lung or frozen PBMC without sorting. Donation came from about 72 patients with untreated early-stage non-small cell lung cancer. This sample is drawn from a study of spatial heterogeneity in lung cancer. Study-level background: More than ten raw reads, on average, carried each unique TCR and UMI combination.

A unique molecular identifier was attached to every TCR cDNA molecule. MiXCR was run by TCRdb on the 5' RACE reads, yielding one entry per CDR3 protein. Of some 25,000 distinct CDR3 sequences listed, 4.7% are singletons. Whole-study results and caveats: Tumor TCRs that were ubiquitous and expanded showed up in blood more at resection than follow-up.

Per germline, CDR1 LNHDA and CDR2 SQIVND (reference sequence). V was clipped by 6 bases and J by 3 bases, with 17 bases between them. The CDR3 loop spans 16 amino acids. The sequence was obtained from a male donor with early-stage non-small cell lung cancer. Material: PBMCs, obtained at surgery. The V gene is TRBV19, the J gene TRBJ1-4, with D possibly matching TRBD1 (5 bases). CDR3 loop: CASRSDPGTANEKLFF. The CDR3 coding sequence is TGTGCCAGTAGATCCGACCCAGGGACCGCTAATGAAAAACTGTTTTTT.